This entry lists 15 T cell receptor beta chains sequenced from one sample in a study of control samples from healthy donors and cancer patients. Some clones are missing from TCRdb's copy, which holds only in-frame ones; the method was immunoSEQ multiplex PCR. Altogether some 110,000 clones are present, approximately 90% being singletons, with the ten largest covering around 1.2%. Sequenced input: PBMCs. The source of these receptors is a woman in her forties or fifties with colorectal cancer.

The CDR3: CASSRDGSVDYGYTF. DNA for the CDR3: TGTGCCAGCAGCAGAGACGGCAGCGTAGACTATGGCTACACCTTC. The V gene is TRBV2, the J gene TRBJ1-2; D is unclear. CDR3 size: 15 residues. V lost 6 bases, J lost 3 bases, and 17 bases lay in between. Per the germline V gene, CDR1 is SNHLY and CDR2 is FYNNEI.

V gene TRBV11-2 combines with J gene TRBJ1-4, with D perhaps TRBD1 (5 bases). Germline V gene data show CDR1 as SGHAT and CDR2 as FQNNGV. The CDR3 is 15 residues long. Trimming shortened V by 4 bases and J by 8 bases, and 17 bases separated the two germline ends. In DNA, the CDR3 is TGTGCCAGCAGCTCTAGGGGTAACGGCGGGGAAAAACTGTTTTTT. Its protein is CASSSRGNGGEKLFF.

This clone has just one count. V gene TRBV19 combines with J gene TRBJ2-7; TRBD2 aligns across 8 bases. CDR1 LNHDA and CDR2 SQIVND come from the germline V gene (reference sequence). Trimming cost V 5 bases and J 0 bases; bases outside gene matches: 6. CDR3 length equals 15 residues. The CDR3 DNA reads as TGTGCCAGTAGTGGACTAGCAGGGGTCTCCTACGAGCAGTACTTC. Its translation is CASSGLAGVSYEQYF.

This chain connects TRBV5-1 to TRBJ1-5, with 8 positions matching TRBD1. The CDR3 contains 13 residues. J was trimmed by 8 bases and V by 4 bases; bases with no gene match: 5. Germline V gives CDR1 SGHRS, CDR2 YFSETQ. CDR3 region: CASSLTGDEPQHF. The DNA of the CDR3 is TGCGCCAGCAGCCTGACAGGGGATGAGCCCCAGCATTTT.

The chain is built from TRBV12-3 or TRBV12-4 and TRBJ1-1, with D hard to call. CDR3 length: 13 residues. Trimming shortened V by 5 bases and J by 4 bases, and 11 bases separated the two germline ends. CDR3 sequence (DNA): TGTGCCAGCAGTCCCCCCCTGGGCACTGAAGCTTTCTTT. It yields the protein CASSPPLGTEAFF.

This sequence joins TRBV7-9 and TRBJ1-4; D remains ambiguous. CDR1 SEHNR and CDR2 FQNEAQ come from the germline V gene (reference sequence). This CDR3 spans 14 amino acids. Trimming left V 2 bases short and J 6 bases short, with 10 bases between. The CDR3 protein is CASSLMSRYEKLFF. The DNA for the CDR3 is TGTGCCAGCAGCTTAATGTCCAGATATGAAAAACTGTTTTTT.

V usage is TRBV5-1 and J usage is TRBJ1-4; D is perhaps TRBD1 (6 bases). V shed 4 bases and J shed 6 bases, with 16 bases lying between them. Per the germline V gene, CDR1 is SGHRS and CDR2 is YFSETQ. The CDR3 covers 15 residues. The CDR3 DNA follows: TGCGCCAGCAGCCCTGTGGAAGGGGGGGATGAAAAACTGTTTTTT. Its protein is CASSPVEGGDEKLFF.

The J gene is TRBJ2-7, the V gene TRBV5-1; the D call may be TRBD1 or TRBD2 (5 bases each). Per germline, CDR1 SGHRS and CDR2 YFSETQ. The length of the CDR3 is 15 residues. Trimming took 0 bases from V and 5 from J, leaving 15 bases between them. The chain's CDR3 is CASSLVAGRRDEQYF. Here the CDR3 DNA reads TGCGCCAGCAGCTTGGTGGCAGGGAGAAGGGACGAGCAGTACTTC.

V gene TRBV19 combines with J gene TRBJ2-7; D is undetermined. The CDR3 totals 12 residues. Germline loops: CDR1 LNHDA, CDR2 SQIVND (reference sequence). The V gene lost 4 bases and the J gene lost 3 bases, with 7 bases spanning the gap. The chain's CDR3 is CASSRTDYEQYF. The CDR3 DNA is TGTGCCAGTAGTAGAACAGACTACGAGCAGTACTTC.

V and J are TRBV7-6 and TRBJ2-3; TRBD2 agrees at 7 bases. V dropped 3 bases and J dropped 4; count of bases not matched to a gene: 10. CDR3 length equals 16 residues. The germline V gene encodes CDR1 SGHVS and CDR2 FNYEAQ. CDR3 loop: CASSFNGLEIPDTQYF. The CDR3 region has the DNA TGTGCCAGCAGCTTCAACGGACTAGAAATCCCAGATACGCAGTATTTT. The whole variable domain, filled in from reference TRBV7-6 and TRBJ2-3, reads GAGVSQSPRYKVTKRGQDVALRCDPISGHVSLYWYRQALGQGPEFLTYFNYEAQQDKSGLPNDRFSAERPEGSISTLTIQRTEQRDSAMYRCASSFNGLEIPDTQYFGPGTRLTVL.

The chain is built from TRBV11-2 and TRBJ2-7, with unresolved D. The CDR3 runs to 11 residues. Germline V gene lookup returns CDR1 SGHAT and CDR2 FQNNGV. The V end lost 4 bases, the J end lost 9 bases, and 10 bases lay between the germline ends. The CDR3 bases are TGTGCCAGCAGCTGGATGGGGTGGCAGTACTTC. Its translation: CASSWMGWQYF. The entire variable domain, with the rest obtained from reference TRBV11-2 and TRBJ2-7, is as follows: EAGVAQSPRYKIIEKRQSVAFWCNPISGHATLYWYQQILGQGPKLLIQFQNNGVVDDSQLPKDRFSAERLKGVDSTLKIQPAKLEDSAVYLCASSWMGWQYFGPGTRLTVT.

CDR3 sequence: CASSQDQQGRMNTEAFF. The CDR3 DNA is TGCGCCAGCAGCCAAGATCAACAGGGACGTATGAACACTGAAGCTTTCTTT. The chain couples TRBV4-1 to TRBJ1-1, with a possible D match to TRBD1 (6 bases). The V and J ends lost 0 bases and 0 bases respectively, with 14 bases between them. The CDR3 loop spans 17 amino acids. Looked up from germline, CDR1 is MGHRA and CDR2 is YSYEKL.

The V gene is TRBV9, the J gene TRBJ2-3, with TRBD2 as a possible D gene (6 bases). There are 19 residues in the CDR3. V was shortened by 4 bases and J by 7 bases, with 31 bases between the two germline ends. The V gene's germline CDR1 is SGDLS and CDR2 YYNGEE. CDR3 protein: CASSYHRDSANRGFNTQYF. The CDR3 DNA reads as TGTGCCAGCAGCTACCACCGGGACTCCGCTAACCGGGGCTTTAATACGCAGTATTTT.

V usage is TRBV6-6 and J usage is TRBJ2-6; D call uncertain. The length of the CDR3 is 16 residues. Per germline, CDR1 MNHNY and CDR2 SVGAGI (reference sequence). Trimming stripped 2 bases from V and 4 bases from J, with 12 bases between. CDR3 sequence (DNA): TGTGCCAGCAGTTACAATTCACAGTCGGGGGCCAACGTCCTGACTTTC. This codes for CASSYNSQSGANVLTF.

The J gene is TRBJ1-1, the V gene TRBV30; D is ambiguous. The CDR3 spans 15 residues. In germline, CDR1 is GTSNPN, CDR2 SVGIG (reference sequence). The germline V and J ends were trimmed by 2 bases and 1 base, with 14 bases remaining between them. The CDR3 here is CAWSSSRGENTEAFF. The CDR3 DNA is TGTGCCTGGAGTTCCTCCCGAGGAGAGAACACTGAAGCTTTCTTT.